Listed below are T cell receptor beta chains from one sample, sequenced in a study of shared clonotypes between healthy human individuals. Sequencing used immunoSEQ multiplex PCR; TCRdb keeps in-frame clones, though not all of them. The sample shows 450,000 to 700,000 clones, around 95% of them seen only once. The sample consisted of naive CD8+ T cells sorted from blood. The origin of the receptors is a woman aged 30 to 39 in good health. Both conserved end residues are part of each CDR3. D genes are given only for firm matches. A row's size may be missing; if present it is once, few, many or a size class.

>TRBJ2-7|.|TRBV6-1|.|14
TGTGCCAGCACTACACAGGACACGGTCTACGAGCAGTACTTC
CASTTQDTVYEQYF
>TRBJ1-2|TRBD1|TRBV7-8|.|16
TGTGCCAGCAGCTCTTCCCCGGGACAGACAAACTATGGCTACACCTTC
CASSSSPGQTNYGYTF
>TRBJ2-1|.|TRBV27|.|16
TGTGCCAGCAGTTTGTACGCGGGCACGTCCTACAATGAGCAGTTCTTC
CASSLYAGTSYNEQFF
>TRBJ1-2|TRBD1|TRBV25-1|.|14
TGTGCCAGCAGCCAAGGAGGGGGCGGCTATGGCTACACCTTC
CASSQGGGGYGYTF
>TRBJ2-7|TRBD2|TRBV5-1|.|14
TGCGCCAGCAGCTTGCAGTGGGAGGGCTACGAGCAGTACTTC
CASSLQWEGYEQYF
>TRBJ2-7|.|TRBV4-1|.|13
TGCGCCAGCAGCCAGCCGGAAGGTGACGAGCAGTACTTC
CASSQPEGDEQYF
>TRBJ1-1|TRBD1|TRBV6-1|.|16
TGTGCCAGCAGTGTCCGGTCCGGGACAGTGAACACTGAAGCTTTCTTT
CASSVRSGTVNTEAFF
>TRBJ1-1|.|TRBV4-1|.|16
TGCGCCAGCAGCCAAGATATGGGGGTTCAGAACACTGAAGCTTTCTTT
CASSQDMGVQNTEAFF
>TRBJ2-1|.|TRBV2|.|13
TGTGCCAGCAGTGAAGCGCGCTGGGATGAGCAGTTCTTC
CASSEARWDEQFF
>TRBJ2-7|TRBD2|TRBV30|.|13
TGTGCCTGCCGCGGGGGGGAAACCTACGAGCAGTACTTC
CACRGGETYEQYF
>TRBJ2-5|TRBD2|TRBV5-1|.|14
TGCGCCAGCACCGGACTAGCTCATCCCGAGACCCAGTACTTC
CASTGLAHPETQYF
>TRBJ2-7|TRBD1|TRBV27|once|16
TGTGCCAGCAGTCAGACCGGAACAGGGGGCGCCTTCAAAGTTTACTTC
CASSQTGTGGAFKVYF
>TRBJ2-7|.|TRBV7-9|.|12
TGTGCCAGCAGCCTCGATCCCTACGAGCAGTACTTC
CASSLDPYEQYF
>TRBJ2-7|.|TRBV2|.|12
TGTGCCAGCACTAGGGGTGGATACGAGCAGTACTTC
CASTRGGYEQYF
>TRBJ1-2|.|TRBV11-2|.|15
TGTGCCAGCAGCGCAAACCAGGGATCCGCGGGAGGCTACACCTTC
CASSANQGSAGGYTF
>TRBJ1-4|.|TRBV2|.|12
TGTGCCAGCAGCAACAGGGCTGAAAAACTGTTTTTT
CASSNRAEKLFF
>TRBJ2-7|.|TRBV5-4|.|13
TGTGCCAGCAGCTTCCAGGGGTCAGTCGAGCAGTACTTC
CASSFQGSVEQYF
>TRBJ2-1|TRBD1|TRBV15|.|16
TGTGCCACCAGCAGGGGAACGGGACAGGCTTTTCATGAGCAGTTCTTC
CATSRGTGQAFHEQFF
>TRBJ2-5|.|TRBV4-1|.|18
TGCGCCAGCAGCCAATTCGCAGGGGCGTTAAGTTTCCAAGAGACCCAGTACTTC
CASSQFAGALSFQETQYF
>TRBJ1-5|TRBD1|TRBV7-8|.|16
TGTGCCAGCAGCTTATACAGGGGGATAAGCAATCAGCCCCAGCATTTT
CASSLYRGISNQPQHF
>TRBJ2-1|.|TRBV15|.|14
TGTGCCACCGGCGTGAGGGGTACCTACAATGAGCAGTTCTTC
CATGVRGTYNEQFF
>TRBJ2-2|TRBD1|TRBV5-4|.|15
TGTGCCAGCAGCTTGAGACAGGGGGAAACCGGGGAGCTGTTTTTT
CASSLRQGETGELFF
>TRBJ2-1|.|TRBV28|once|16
TGTGCCAGCAGACAACCAGGGGGACTCTCCTACAATGAGCAGTTCTTC
CASRQPGGLSYNEQFF
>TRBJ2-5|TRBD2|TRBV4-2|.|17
TGTGCCAGCAGCCAAGCTCCTCATACTAGCGGTCAAGAGACCCAGTACTTC
CASSQAPHTSGQETQYF
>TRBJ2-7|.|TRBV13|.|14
TGTGCCAGCAGCTTAGGGCAGGGTACCTACGAGCAGTACTTC
CASSLGQGTYEQYF
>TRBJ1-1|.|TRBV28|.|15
TGTGCCAGCAGTTTCCCCGGACGGGGGTACACTGAAGCTTTCTTT
CASSFPGRGYTEAFF
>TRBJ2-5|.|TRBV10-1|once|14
TGCGCCAGCAGTGAGTCCTGGGGGGACGAGACCCAGTACTTC
CASSESWGDETQYF
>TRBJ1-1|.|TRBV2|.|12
TGTGCCAGCAGCTGGGGAGGTACTGGGGCTTTCTTT
CASSWGGTGAFF
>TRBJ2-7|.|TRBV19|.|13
TGTGCCAGTAGTATAACGGAGAGCGTCGAGCAGTACTTC
CASSITESVEQYF
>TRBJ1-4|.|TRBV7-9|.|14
TGTGCCAGCAGCCCAGGGGTTACTAATGAAAAACTGTTTTTT
CASSPGVTNEKLFF
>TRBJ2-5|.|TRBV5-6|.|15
TGTGCCAGCAGCTTGTATACCGGGGGAGAAGAGACCCAGTACTTC
CASSLYTGGEETQYF
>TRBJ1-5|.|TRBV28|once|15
TGTGCCAGCAGTTTAACCCTGGGCAGCAATCAGCCCCAGCATTTT
CASSLTLGSNQPQHF